This T cell receptor (beta chain) was sequenced in a study of blood T cell repertoires in COVID-19. The overall study: Italy, Spain and the United States were the sources of the convalescent and acute COVID-19 samples.

Original processing methods: For nucleated cells, counts were estimated from reference gene primer amplification. Sequenced by immunoSEQ multiplex PCR; TCRdb stores in-frame clones only, minus some. Clone size and the V and J calls come from that table; the DNA yielded D and trimming. This table holds some 58,000 clones, 85% to 90% found once. The CDR3 has 21 amino acids. Germline V gives CDR1 MNHEY, CDR2 SVGEGT. This clone has just one count. The junction departs from the called germline gene at one end, perhaps through a read error. The J gene is TRBJ2-6, the V gene TRBV6-2 or TRBV6-3; the D gene is possibly TRBD1 (6 bases). The TCR sequence derives from a man aged 45 to 65 with acute or convalescent COVID-19. Sequenced input: peripheral blood. The CDR3 is CASRYSPSPTGQSSGANVLTF. The CDR3, as DNA: TGTGCCAGCAGGTACTCTCCCTCCCCGACAGGCCAAAGCTCTGGGGCCAACGTCCTGACTTTC.